This T cell receptor (beta chain) is from a study of neurological immune-mediated disorders. Via MiXCR, TCRdb re-called the 5' RACE reads, giving one row per CDR3 protein. The profile covers approximately 52,000 distinct CDR3 sequences, with around 3.5% appearing a single time and about 6% taken by the ten largest. This clonotype was counted at least ten times. The V end was cut by 7 bases, the J end by 0 bases, with 13 bases between. From germline, CDR1 is SGDLS and CDR2 YYNGEE. The CDR3 covers 15 residues. The sample taken for sequencing was PBMCs. This TCR derives from a man aged 40-49 years with multiple sclerosis. The chain combines TRBV9 with TRBJ2-2, with D possibly being TRBD2 (5 bases). The CDR3 nucleotides read TGTGCCAGCGTACCGGGAAATTCGAACACCGGGGAGCTGTTTTTT. It codes for CASVPGNSNTGELFF.